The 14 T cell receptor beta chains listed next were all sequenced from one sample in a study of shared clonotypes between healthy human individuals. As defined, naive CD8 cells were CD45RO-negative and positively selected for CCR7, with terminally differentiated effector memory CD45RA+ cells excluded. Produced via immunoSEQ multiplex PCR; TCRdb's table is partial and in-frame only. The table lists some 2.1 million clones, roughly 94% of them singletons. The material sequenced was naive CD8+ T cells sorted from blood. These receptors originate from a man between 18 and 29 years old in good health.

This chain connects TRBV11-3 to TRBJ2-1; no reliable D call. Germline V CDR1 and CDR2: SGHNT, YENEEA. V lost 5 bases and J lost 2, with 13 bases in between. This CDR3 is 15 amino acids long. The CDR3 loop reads CASSETGNPYNEQFF. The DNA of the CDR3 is TGTGCCAGCAGCGAAACCGGCAATCCCTACAATGAGCAGTTCTTC.

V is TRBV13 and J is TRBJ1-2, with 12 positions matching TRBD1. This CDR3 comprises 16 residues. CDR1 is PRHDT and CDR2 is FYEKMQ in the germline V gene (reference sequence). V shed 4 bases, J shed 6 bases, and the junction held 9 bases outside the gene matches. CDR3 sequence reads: CASSSTGTGGWDGYTF. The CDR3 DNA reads TGTGCCAGCAGCTCCACTGGGACAGGGGGCTGGGATGGCTACACCTTC.

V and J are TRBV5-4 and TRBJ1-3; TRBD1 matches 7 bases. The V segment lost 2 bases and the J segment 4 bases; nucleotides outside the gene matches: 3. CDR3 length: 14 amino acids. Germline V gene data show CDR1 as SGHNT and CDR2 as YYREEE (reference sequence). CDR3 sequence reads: CASSLGTVGNTIYF. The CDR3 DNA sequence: TGTGCCAGCAGCTTAGGGACAGTGGGAAACACCATATATTTT.

DNA of the CDR3: TGTGCCAGCAGCGATGACAGGGGAAACTCACCCCTCCACTTT. Translating it yields CASSDDRGNSPLHF. The rearrangement joins TRBV7-8 to TRBJ1-6; 8 bases are a match to TRBD1. In germline, CDR1 is SGHVS, CDR2 FQNEAQ. The CDR3 spans 14 residues. The V gene end was trimmed by 5 bases and the J gene end by 10 bases; junction bases not matched to a gene: 7.

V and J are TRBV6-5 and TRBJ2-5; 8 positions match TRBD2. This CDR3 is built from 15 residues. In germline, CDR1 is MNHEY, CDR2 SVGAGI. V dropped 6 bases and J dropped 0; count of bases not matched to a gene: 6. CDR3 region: CASSRGGPYQETQYF. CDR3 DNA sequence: TGTGCCAGCAGCCGGGGGGGCCCGTACCAAGAGACCCAGTACTTC.

CDR3 loop: CASSLGQVDLYGYTF. CDR3 DNA: TGTGCCAGCAGTCTCGGACAGGTTGACCTCTATGGCTACACCTTC. The chain combines TRBV28 with TRBJ1-2; TRBD1 matches 7 bases. The CDR3 is 15 amino acids. The germline V gene encodes CDR1 MDHEN and CDR2 SYDVKM. V dropped 5 bases and J dropped 4; count of bases not matched to a gene: 10.

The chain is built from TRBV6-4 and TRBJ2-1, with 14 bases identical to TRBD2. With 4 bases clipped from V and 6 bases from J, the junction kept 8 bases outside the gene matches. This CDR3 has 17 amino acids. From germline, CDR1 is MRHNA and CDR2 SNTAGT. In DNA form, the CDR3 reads TGTGCCAGCAGTGGACTAGCGGGAGGGTCATATACCAATGAGCAGTTCTTC. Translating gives CASSGLAGGSYTNEQFF.

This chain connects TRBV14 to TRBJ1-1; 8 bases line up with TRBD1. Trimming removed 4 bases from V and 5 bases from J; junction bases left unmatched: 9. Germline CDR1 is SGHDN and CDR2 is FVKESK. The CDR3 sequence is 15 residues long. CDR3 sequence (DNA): TGTGCCAGCAGCCTAACCAGGGGGCTGAGGACTGAAGCTTTCTTT. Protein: CASSLTRGLRTEAFF.

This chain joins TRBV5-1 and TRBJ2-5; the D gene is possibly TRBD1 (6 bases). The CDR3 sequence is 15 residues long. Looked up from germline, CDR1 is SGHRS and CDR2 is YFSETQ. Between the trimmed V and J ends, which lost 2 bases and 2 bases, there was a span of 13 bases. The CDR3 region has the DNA TGCGCCAGCAGCTTTTCGGGCAGGGGACAAGAGACCCAGTACTTC. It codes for CASSFSGRGQETQYF.

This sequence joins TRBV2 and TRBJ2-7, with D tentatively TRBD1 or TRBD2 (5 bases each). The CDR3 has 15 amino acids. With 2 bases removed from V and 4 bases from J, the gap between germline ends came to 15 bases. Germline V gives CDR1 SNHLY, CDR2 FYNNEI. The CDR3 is CASSETGTVRYEQYF. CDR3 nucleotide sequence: TGTGCCAGCAGTGAAACCGGGACGGTAAGATACGAGCAGTACTTC.

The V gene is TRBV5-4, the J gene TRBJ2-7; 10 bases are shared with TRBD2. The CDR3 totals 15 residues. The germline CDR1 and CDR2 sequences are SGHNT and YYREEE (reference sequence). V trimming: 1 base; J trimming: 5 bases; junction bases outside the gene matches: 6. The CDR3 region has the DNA TGTGCCAGCAGCTTGTCCAGCGGGGGGGTCAACGAGCAGTACTTC. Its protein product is CASSLSSGGVNEQYF.

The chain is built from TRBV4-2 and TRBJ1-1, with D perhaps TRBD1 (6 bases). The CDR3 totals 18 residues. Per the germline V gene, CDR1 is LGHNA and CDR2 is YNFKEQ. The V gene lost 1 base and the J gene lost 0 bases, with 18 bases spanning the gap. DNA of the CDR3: TGTGCCAGCAGCCAAGCGAATGACAGGCTTTCTCTGAACACTGAAGCTTTCTTT. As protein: CASSQANDRLSLNTEAFF.

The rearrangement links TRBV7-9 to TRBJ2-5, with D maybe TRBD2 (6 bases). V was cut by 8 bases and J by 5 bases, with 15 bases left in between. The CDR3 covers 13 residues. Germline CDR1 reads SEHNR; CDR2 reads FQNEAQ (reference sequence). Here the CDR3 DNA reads TGTGCCAGCCTTACCCGGGGGATGGAGACCCAGTACTTC. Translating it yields CASLTRGMETQYF.

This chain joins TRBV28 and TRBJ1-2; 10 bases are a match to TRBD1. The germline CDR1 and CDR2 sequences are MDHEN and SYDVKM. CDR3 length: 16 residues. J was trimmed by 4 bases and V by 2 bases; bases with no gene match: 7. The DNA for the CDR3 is TGTGCCAGCAGTTTAGGGACAGGGGATCTCGGCTATGGCTACACCTTC. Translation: CASSLGTGDLGYGYTF.